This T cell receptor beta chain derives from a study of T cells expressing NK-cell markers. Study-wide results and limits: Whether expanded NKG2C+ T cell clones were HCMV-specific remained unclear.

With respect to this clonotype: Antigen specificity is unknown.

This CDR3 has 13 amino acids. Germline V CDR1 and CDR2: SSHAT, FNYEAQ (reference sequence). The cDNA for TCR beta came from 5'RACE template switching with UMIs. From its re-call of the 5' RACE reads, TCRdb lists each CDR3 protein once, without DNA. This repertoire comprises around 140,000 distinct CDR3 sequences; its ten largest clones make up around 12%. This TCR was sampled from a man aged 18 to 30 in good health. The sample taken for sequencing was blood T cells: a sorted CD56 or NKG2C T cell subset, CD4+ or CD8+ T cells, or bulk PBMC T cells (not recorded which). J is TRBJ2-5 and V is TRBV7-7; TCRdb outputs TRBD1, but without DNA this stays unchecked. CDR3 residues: CASSWDSEETQYF. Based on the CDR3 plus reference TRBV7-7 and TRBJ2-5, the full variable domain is GAGVSQSPRYKVTKRGQDVTLRCDPISSHATLYWYQQALGQGPEFLTYFNYEAQPDKSGLPSDRFSAERPEGSISTLTIQRTEQRDSAMYRCASSWDSEETQYFGPGTRLLVL.